This T cell receptor (beta chain) emerged from a study of cytomegalovirus exposure and HLA in healthy donors. From the roughly 110-subject validation cohort, which was separate from the roughly 670-subject first cohort, the donors were drawn. Points from the study as a whole: The CMV antigen specificity of a few CMV-associated chains was confirmed through in vitro analysis. Investigators reported approximately 150 TCR beta chains as tied to cytomegalovirus. Cytomegalovirus status was reportedly diagnosed by the classifier with high sensitivity and specificity.

TCRdb's copy holds only in-frame clones and misses some; the assay was immunoSEQ multiplex PCR. The sample lists 120,000 to 150,000 clones; about 87% were seen once. As regards this clone: No antigen is known for it.

The V and J ends lost 8 bases and 4 bases respectively, with 13 bases between them. Germline V CDR1 and CDR2: MNHEY, SVGAGI. CDR3 length equals 13 residues. Sequenced sample: PBMCs. The chain combines TRBV6-5 with TRBJ2-3, with a tentative D call TRBD1 (5 bases). This clonotype was obtained from a man aged 18 to 29 in good health and CMV-seropositive. The CDR3 DNA reads as TGTGCCAGCCCGACAGCGCCCGCAGATACGCAGTATTTT. Amino acids: CASPTAPADTQYF.